These 32 T cell receptor beta chains were all obtained from the same sample, sequenced in a study of T cell responses to AZD1222 COVID-19 vaccine. Produced via immunoSEQ multiplex PCR; TCRdb's table is partial and in-frame only. This sample's table reports more than 110,000 clones. The sample consisted of peripheral blood. The receptors originated from an adult in good health.

The chain links TRBV30 to TRBJ1-2; no definite D call. Between the trimmed V and J ends, which lost 0 bases and 6 bases, there was a span of 11 bases. This CDR3 comprises 13 residues. Germline V gives CDR1 GTSNPN, CDR2 SVGIG (reference sequence). The CDR3 region has the DNA TGTGCCTGGAGTGTAGGCCTCAAGAATGGCTACACCTTC. This gives the protein CAWSVGLKNGYTF.

The chain combines TRBV13 with TRBJ1-1, with 8 bases matching TRBD1. CDR1 and CDR2 from the germline V gene are PRHDT and FYEKMQ (reference sequence). CDR3 length: 13 residues. Trimming at V came to 6 bases and at J to 4 bases, leaving 4 bases not matched to a gene. In DNA form, the CDR3 reads TGTGCCAGCAGACCCAGGGGGCCCACTGAAGCTTTCTTT. Its protein product is CASRPRGPTEAFF. Full variable domain (outside the CDR3, taken from reference TRBV13 and TRBJ1-1): AAGVIQSPRHLIKEKRETATLKCYPIPRHDTVYWYQQGPGQDPQFLISFYEKMQSDKGSIPDRFSAQQFSDYHSELNMSSLELGDSALYFCASRPRGPTEAFFGQGTRLTVV.

The J gene is TRBJ1-2, the V gene TRBV2; TRBD1 is a possible D gene (6 bases). The CDR3 totals 13 residues. Germline CDR1 is SNHLY and CDR2 is FYNNEI. Trimming left V 1 base short and J 5 bases short, with 8 bases between. The CDR3 DNA sequence: TGTGCCAGCAGTGAAGTCAGGGGTTATGGCTACACCTTC. Translated, it gives CASSEVRGYGYTF.

V and J are TRBV11-2 and TRBJ1-2, with 9 positions matching TRBD1. CDR3 length: 16 residues. The ends lost 5 bases at V and 4 bases at J; junction bases unmatched: 11. In germline, CDR1 is SGHAT, CDR2 FQNNGV. In DNA form, the CDR3 reads TGTGCCAGCAGCCTACTTGTGGGACAGGGAAGCTATGGCTACACCTTC. It codes for CASSLLVGQGSYGYTF.

J is TRBJ2-2 and V is TRBV5-1; 10 bases fit TRBD1. CDR1 is SGHRS and CDR2 is YFSETQ in the germline V gene. This CDR3 is built from 14 residues. Trimming took 3 bases from V and 5 from J; bases not matched to a gene: 1. The CDR3 here is CASSWGQGTGELFF. The CDR3 region has the DNA TGCGCCAGCAGCTGGGGACAGGGGACCGGGGAGCTGTTTTTT.

V usage is TRBV30 and J usage is TRBJ1-4; TRBD1 might be the D (6 bases). The CDR3 sequence is 15 residues long. Germline loops: CDR1 GTSNPN, CDR2 SVGIG (reference sequence). V was shortened by 2 bases and J by 0 bases, with 10 bases between the two germline ends. CDR3 nucleotides: TGTGCCTGGAGTACTCAGGGGTCAACTAATGAAAAACTGTTTTTT. Translation gives CAWSTQGSTNEKLFF.

The chain carries TRBV5-1 and TRBJ2-1; D possibly corresponds to TRBD1 (6 bases). Germline assignment: CDR1 SGHRS and CDR2 YFSETQ. The CDR3 has 16 amino acids. With 0 bases removed from V and 4 bases from J, the gap between germline ends came to 14 bases. CDR3 sequence (DNA): TGCGCCAGCAGCTTGGCACAGGGTGGTACTTACAATGAGCAGTTCTTC. Translating gives CASSLAQGGTYNEQFF.

The V and J genes are TRBV30 and TRBJ1-6, with a possible D match to TRBD1 (5 bases). The CDR3 extends over 15 amino acids. V was shortened by 2 bases and J by 7 bases, with 15 bases between the two germline ends. From germline, CDR1 is GTSNPN and CDR2 SVGIG (reference sequence). The CDR3 DNA sequence: TGTGCCTGGAGTCGGGGCGGGACGGAAAATTCACCCCTCCACTTT. Its protein product is CAWSRGGTENSPLHF. Looking up the rest from reference TRBV30 and TRBJ1-6 gives the full variable domain: SQTIHQWPATLVQPVGSPLSLECTVEGTSNPNLYWYRQAAGRGLQLLFYSVGIGQISSEVPQNLSASRPQDRQFILSSKKLLLSDSGFYLCAWSRGGTENSPLHFGNGTRLTVT.

J is TRBJ1-3 and V is TRBV10-3, with a weak D call TRBD1 (6 bases). The CDR3 length is 15 residues. CDR1 ENHRY and CDR2 SYGVKD come from the germline V gene. V gave up 5 bases and J gave up 0 bases, with 11 bases separating them. The DNA for the CDR3 is TGTGCCATCAGTAGAGCAGGGGACTCTGGAAACACCATATATTTT. This translates into CAISRAGDSGNTIYF.

J is TRBJ2-1 and V is TRBV7-2, with 8 bases lining up with TRBD1. This CDR3 is 15 amino acids long. CDR1 is SGHTA and CDR2 is FQGNSA in the germline V gene. The V and J ends lost 4 bases and 4 bases, in that order; junction bases with no gene match: 6. The DNA of the CDR3 is TGTGCCAGCAGCTCCAGGGACAGGAAATACAATGAGCAGTTCTTC. Its translation is CASSSRDRKYNEQFF.

The J gene is TRBJ2-2, the V gene TRBV19, with D tentatively TRBD1 (5 bases). Trimming left V 3 bases short and J 0 bases short, with 8 bases between. This CDR3 has 15 amino acids. CDR1 is LNHDA and CDR2 is SQIVND in the germline V gene (reference sequence). CDR3 sequence: CASSIQGSNTGELFF. The CDR3 DNA is TGTGCCAGTAGTATTCAGGGTTCGAACACCGGGGAGCTGTTTTTT.

This chain links TRBV6-5 with TRBJ1-2; 7 bases are a match to TRBD1. This CDR3 comprises 14 residues. Trimming at V came to 4 bases and at J to 8 bases, leaving 10 bases not matched to a gene. Germline V lookup: CDR1 MNHEY, CDR2 SVGAGI. The CDR3 is CASSSSTGAEGYTF. The DNA for the CDR3 is TGTGCCAGCAGTTCATCTACAGGGGCGGAGGGCTACACCTTC.

This sequence joins TRBV24-1 and TRBJ2-1, with D perhaps TRBD1 (5 bases). Germline V gene sequence: CDR1 KGHDR, CDR2 SFDVKD. CDR3 length equals 12 residues. V gave up 9 bases and J gave up 7 bases, with 12 bases separating them. The CDR3 DNA follows: TGTGCCACCCAAGGGGCAAATAATGAGCAGTTCTTC. Translating gives CATQGANNEQFF.

The chain combines TRBV6-5 with TRBJ1-2; D is possibly TRBD1 (5 bases). The CDR3 is 14 residues long. V was shortened by 0 bases and J by 8 bases, with 13 bases between the two germline ends. Germline V gene sequence: CDR1 MNHEY, CDR2 SVGAGI. CDR3 region: CASSYSYPGRGYTF. CDR3 sequence (DNA): TGTGCCAGCAGTTACTCGTACCCAGGGAGAGGCTACACCTTC.

This chain links TRBV7-3 with TRBJ2-2; weak D call: TRBD2 (5 bases). The CDR3 sequence is 15 residues long. V shed 4 bases and J shed 1 base, with 10 bases lying between them. Germline V gene data show CDR1 as SGHTA and CDR2 as FQGTGA. The CDR3 bases are TGTGCCAGCAGCTCCACACGGGAGAACACCGGGGAGCTGTTTTTT. It yields the protein CASSSTRENTGELFF.

The V and J genes are TRBV28 and TRBJ1-5, with a weak D call TRBD1 (5 bases). Germline-derived CDR1 and CDR2 are MDHEN and SYDVKM. V shed 2 bases and J shed 3 bases, with 17 bases lying between them. This CDR3 comprises 17 residues. The CDR3 coding sequence is TGTGCCAGCAGTTTACATCGGGGGGAGGGTACCAATCAGCCCCAGCATTTT. Translating gives CASSLHRGEGTNQPQHF.

This chain uses TRBV5-6 with TRBJ1-3; TRBD1 might be the D (6 bases). Looked up from germline, CDR1 is SGHDT and CDR2 is YYEEEE. Trimming removed 1 base from V and 2 bases from J, with 10 bases in between. The CDR3 is made up of 15 amino acids. The CDR3 here is CASSLSWTAGNTIYF. The CDR3 DNA is TGTGCCAGCAGCTTGTCCTGGACAGCTGGAAACACCATATATTTT.

J is TRBJ2-2 and V is TRBV2; the D is unclear. Looked up from germline, CDR1 is SNHLY and CDR2 is FYNNEI. V was shortened by 3 bases and J by 4 bases, with 9 bases between the two germline ends. This CDR3 is built from 14 residues. The CDR3 region is CASSEMRITGELFF. CDR3 DNA: TGTGCCAGCAGTGAGATGAGGATCACCGGGGAGCTGTTTTTT.

The rearrangement uses TRBV10-1 and TRBJ1-2, with D unresolved. The CDR3 consists of 11 residues. V was shortened by 7 bases and J by 9 bases, with 12 bases between the two germline ends. CDR1 and CDR2 (germline): WNHNN, SYGVQD (reference sequence). The CDR3 DNA is TGCGCCAGCACCCGACCGCTCAGCTACACCTTC. It specifies CASTRPLSYTF.

J is TRBJ2-1 and V is TRBV5-1, with no clear D. V lost 1 base, J lost 0 bases, and 5 bases lay in between. Germline loops: CDR1 SGHRS, CDR2 YFSETQ. The CDR3 consists of 14 residues. CDR3 bases: TGCGCCAGCAGCTTGTCGAGCTCCTACAATGAGCAGTTCTTC. Encoded protein: CASSLSSSYNEQFF.

The chain combines TRBV29-1 with TRBJ2-1, with 8 bases aligning to TRBD1. The germline V gene encodes CDR1 SQVTM and CDR2 ANQGSEA. This CDR3 spans 12 amino acids. CDR3 loop: CGTTGGYNEQFF. Written as DNA, the CDR3 is TGCGGTACAACAGGGGGTTACAATGAGCAGTTCTTC.

The chain joins TRBV5-6 to TRBJ1-3, with D unresolved. This CDR3 region has 11 residues. CDR1 is SGHDT and CDR2 is YYEEEE in the germline V gene. The V end was cut by 3 bases, the J end by 8 bases, with 6 bases between. The CDR3 sequence is CASSSGYTIYF. CDR3 DNA: TGTGCCAGCAGCTCGGGATACACCATATATTTT.

The rearrangement joins TRBV18 to TRBJ2-3; D is possibly TRBD1 (6 bases). CDR3 length equals 16 residues. Germline loops: CDR1 KGHSH, CDR2 LQKENI. Trimming stripped 3 bases from V and 1 base from J, with 14 bases between. In DNA, the CDR3 is TGTGCCAGCTCACCCGGTGGGGGCTGGGGCACAGATACGCAGTATTTT. Translation: CASSPGGGWGTDTQYF.

The chain couples TRBV15 to TRBJ1-1; no clear D gene. CDR1 LNHNV and CDR2 YYDKDF come from the germline V gene (reference sequence). The CDR3 extends over 12 amino acids. V shed 0 bases and J shed 6 bases, with 5 bases lying between them. In DNA form, the CDR3 reads TGTGCCACCAGCAGAGATGTCGCTGAAGCTTTCTTT. Translating gives CATSRDVAEAFF.

This chain links TRBV27 with TRBJ1-5, with D maybe TRBD1 (5 bases). The CDR3 contains 13 residues. V was trimmed by 3 bases and J by 7 bases, leaving 10 bases between them. Germline V gene data show CDR1 as MNHEY and CDR2 as SMNVEV (reference sequence). In nucleotides, the CDR3 is TGTGCCAGCAGTTTCGGGAGGGGACAGCCCCAGCATTTT. Its protein product is CASSFGRGQPQHF.

This chain links TRBV3-1 (or the pseudogene TRBV3-2) with TRBJ1-5; 8 nucleotides agree with TRBD1. The J segment lost 7 bases and the V segment lost 4 bases, leaving 3 bases of the junction unmatched. Germline V CDR1 and CDR2: LGHDT, YNNKEL (reference sequence). This CDR3 comprises 13 residues. The CDR3 DNA sequence: TGTGCCAGCAGCCTGACAGGGGACCAGCCCCAGCATTTT. The encoded protein is CASSLTGDQPQHF.

The V and J genes are TRBV5-4 and TRBJ2-5, with 7 bases aligning to TRBD1. Per the germline V gene, CDR1 is SGHNT and CDR2 is YYREEE (reference sequence). J was trimmed by 4 bases and V by 4 bases; bases with no gene match: 10. The CDR3 is 15 residues long. In DNA form, the CDR3 reads TGTGCCAGCAGCCCCTGGGACAGAGGGGGAGAGACCCAGTACTTC. It encodes CASSPWDRGGETQYF. Full variable domain (remainder filled in from reference TRBV5-4 and TRBJ2-5): ETGVTQSPTHLIKTRGQQVTLRCSSQSGHNTVSWYQQALGQGPQFIFQYYREEENGRGNFPPRFSGLQFPNYSSELNVNALELDDSALYLCASSPWDRGGETQYFGPGTRLLVL.

The DNA for the CDR3 is TGTGCCAGCAGCACCCAACAGGGAAGTGGACAGCCCCAGCATTTT. This translates into CASSTQQGSGQPQHF. The chain combines TRBV28 with TRBJ1-5; D is possibly TRBD1 (6 bases). The ends were cut back, 6 bases at V and 7 bases at J, with 19 bases in the middle. The length of the CDR3 is 15 residues. CDR1 and CDR2 from the germline V gene are MDHEN and SYDVKM.

V is TRBV19 and J is TRBJ1-2; D remains ambiguous. The germline V gene has CDR1 LNHDA and CDR2 SQIVND (reference sequence). This CDR3 spans 18 amino acids. Trimming cost V 6 bases and J 2 bases, with 25 bases left between them. CDR3 amino acids: CASRTTMRNSPLNYGYTF. In nucleotides, the CDR3 is TGTGCCAGTAGAACGACAATGAGGAACTCCCCTCTAAACTATGGCTACACCTTC.

The V gene is TRBV9, the J gene TRBJ1-2, with D hard to call. The germline gives CDR1 SGDLS, CDR2 YYNGEE. The germline V and J ends were trimmed by 3 bases and 3 bases, with 18 bases remaining between them. This CDR3 contains 16 residues. The DNA of the CDR3 is TGTGCCAGCAGCGCCACAAGAGGACCCAGGCACTATGGCTACACCTTC. Its protein product is CASSATRGPRHYGYTF.

This sequence joins TRBV25-1 and TRBJ1-1, with D uncertain. Germline CDR1 reads MGHDK; CDR2 reads SYGVNS. The CDR3 length is 15 residues. Trimming shortened V by 5 bases and J by 0 bases, and 13 bases separated the two germline ends. CDR3 sequence (DNA): TGTGCCAGCAGTAATCTTGCAGGTATGAACACTGAAGCTTTCTTT. Protein product: CASSNLAGMNTEAFF.

The chain carries TRBV6-5 and TRBJ2-2; D possibly corresponds to TRBD1 (6 bases). Trimming shortened V by 11 bases and J by 6 bases, and 10 bases separated the two germline ends. The CDR3 has 11 residues. Looked up from germline, CDR1 is MNHEY and CDR2 is SVGAGI. The CDR3 region is CAVHRAGELFF. As DNA, the CDR3 is TGTGCCGTACACAGGGCCGGGGAGCTGTTTTTT.